Sequencing of this T cell receptor (beta chain) was carried out in a study of CD8+ T cells in alopecia areata. Study context: Treated patients took oral tofacitinib at 5 to 10 mg twice daily. Whole-study results and caveats: Many expanded lesional clones persisted during tofacitinib (in both scalp and blood).

Treatment of the sample: oral pan-JAK inhibitor, 5-10 mg twice daily. The sequencing template was cDNA reverse transcribed from extracted RNA. Profiled with immunoSEQ multiplex PCR; TCRdb holds only in-frame clones, not every one. The profile shows some 110,000 clones, around 53% of them singletons. This clone has just a few counts. Its antigen is unidentified. Germline V CDR1 and CDR2: SGHAT, FQNNGV. The CDR3 is made up of 11 amino acids. Trimming shortened V by 5 bases and J by 2 bases, and 4 bases separated the two germline ends. Sequenced material: CD8+ T cells sorted from blood, taken at week 24, from a patient treated with tofacitinib. This rearrangement joins TRBV11-2 to TRBJ2-7; D call uncertain. The sequence was obtained from a human donor with alopecia areata. As DNA, the CDR3 is TGTGCCAGCAGCCGAACCTACGAGCAGTACTTC. This codes for CASSRTYEQYF.